These 9 T cell receptor beta chains were sequenced from one sample in a study of shared clonotypes between healthy human individuals. TCRdb's table, derived via immunoSEQ multiplex PCR, lists solely in-frame clones and lacks some. The table includes more than 550,000 clones, around 92% detected once. Naive CD8 isolation took CD45RO-negative cells positively selected for CCR7 and excluded terminally differentiated effector memory CD45RA+ cells. The sequenced sample consisted of naive CD8+ T cells sorted from blood. These receptors originate from a man aged 25-45 years in good health.

The chain links TRBV5-5 to TRBJ1-2; maybe TRBD1 (5 bases). Trimming removed 4 bases from V and 4 bases from J, with 29 bases in between. This CDR3 is 19 amino acids long. Germline CDR1 SGHKS, CDR2 YYEKEE (reference sequence). The CDR3, as DNA: TGTGCCAGCAGCCTAAACTCCCTCAATCGACAGATCACAAGCTATGGCTACACCTTC. Translation: CASSLNSLNRQITSYGYTF.

The chain is built from TRBV7-9 and TRBJ2-5; 7 bases fit TRBD1. V shed 1 base and J 5 bases; nucleotides not matched to a gene: 4. The CDR3 is 14 residues long. Germline CDR1 and CDR2: SEHNR and FQNEAQ (reference sequence). CDR3: CASSLGWDSETQYF. CDR3 DNA: TGTGCCAGCAGCTTAGGCTGGGACAGCGAGACCCAGTACTTC.

The chain joins TRBV7-6 to TRBJ2-5, with 7 bases matching TRBD1. Per the germline V gene, CDR1 is SGHVS and CDR2 is FNYEAQ. The CDR3 is 15 amino acids. Losses at the gene ends were 1 base for V and 5 bases for J; bases not matched to a gene: 7. CDR3 protein: CASSLETGNGETQYF. In nucleotides, the CDR3 is TGTGCCAGCAGCTTAGAGACAGGGAATGGGGAGACCCAGTACTTC.

The V and J genes are TRBV5-1 and TRBJ2-1, with 11 bases matching TRBD2. The CDR3 spans 17 residues. CDR1 and CDR2 (germline): SGHRS, YFSETQ. V was pared by 4 bases and J by 0 bases, with 6 bases of the junction left unmatched. CDR3 in amino acids: CASSPGLAAPSYNEQFF. Here the CDR3 DNA reads TGCGCCAGCAGCCCGGGACTAGCGGCACCCTCCTACAATGAGCAGTTCTTC.

The genes are TRBV6-5 and TRBJ1-1; 8 bases agree with TRBD1. The CDR3 extends over 16 amino acids. The V and J ends lost 4 bases and 4 bases, in that order; junction bases with no gene match: 11. Germline-derived CDR1 and CDR2 are MNHEY and SVGAGI. This chain's CDR3 is CASSSPSRGRSTEAFF. The DNA of the CDR3 is TGTGCCAGCAGTTCTCCCAGCAGGGGGCGAAGCACTGAAGCTTTCTTT.

The chain employs TRBV4-1 and TRBJ2-6, with 8 nucleotides matching TRBD1. This CDR3 has 19 residues. Germline V gene data show CDR1 as MGHRA and CDR2 as YSYEKL. V lost 3 bases and J lost 0; bases outside the gene matches: 10. In nucleotides, the CDR3 is TGCGCCAGCAGCCAGAAGCCGGGACAGGTGATCTCTGGGGCCAACGTCCTGACTTTC. Translation gives CASSQKPGQVISGANVLTF.

The CDR3 DNA reads as TGTGCCAGTCAGGGGAGGACTGAAGCTTTCTTT. Encoded protein: CASQGRTEAFF. The V and J genes are TRBV2 and TRBJ1-1; tentatively, D is TRBD1 (6 bases). This CDR3 is built from 11 residues. Trimming pared 9 bases from V and 5 bases from J, leaving 10 bases between. CDR1 and CDR2 (germline): SNHLY, FYNNEI.

The V call is TRBV7-9, the J call TRBJ1-1; D unclear. There are 13 residues in the CDR3. Germline V gene sequence: CDR1 SEHNR, CDR2 FQNEAQ (reference sequence). Trimming pared 5 bases from V and 0 bases from J, leaving 7 bases between. CDR3 DNA: TGTGCCAGCAGCGGTCAGGTGAACACTGAAGCTTTCTTT. Translation: CASSGQVNTEAFF.

This clone has more than one count but fewer than ten. The V gene is TRBV30, the J gene TRBJ2-5; no clear D gene. V was shortened by 4 bases and J by 1 base, with 16 bases between the two germline ends. Germline values: CDR1 GTSNPN, CDR2 SVGIG (reference sequence). This CDR3 has 15 amino acids. CDR3 coding DNA: TGTGCCTGGATTAACACGGCTGCAGGCCAAGAGACCCAGTACTTC. Its translation is CAWINTAAGQETQYF.